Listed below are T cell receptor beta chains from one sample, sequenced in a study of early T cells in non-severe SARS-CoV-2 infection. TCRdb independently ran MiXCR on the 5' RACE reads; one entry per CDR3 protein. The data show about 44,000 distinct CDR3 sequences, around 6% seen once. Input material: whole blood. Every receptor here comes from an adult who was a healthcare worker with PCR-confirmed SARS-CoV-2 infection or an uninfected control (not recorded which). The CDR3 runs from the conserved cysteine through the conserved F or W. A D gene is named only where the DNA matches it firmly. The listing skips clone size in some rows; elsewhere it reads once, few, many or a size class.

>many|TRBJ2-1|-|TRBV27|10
CASGDSEQFF
TGTGCCAGCGGGGATTCTGAGCAGTTCTTC
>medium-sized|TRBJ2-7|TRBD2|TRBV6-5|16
CASSYSTGGSSYEQYF
TGTGCCAGCAGTTACTCGACCGGCGGGAGCTCCTACGAGCAGTACTTC
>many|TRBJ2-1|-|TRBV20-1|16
CSARSSGATSYNEQFF
TGCAGTGCTAGGAGTAGCGGCGCCACCTCCTACAATGAGCAGTTCTTC
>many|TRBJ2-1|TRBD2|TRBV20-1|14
CSAGGGTAYNEQFF
TGCAGTGCCGGGGGGGGGACTGCCTACAATGAGCAGTTCTTC
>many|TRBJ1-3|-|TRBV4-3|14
CASSQEVRTNTIYF
TGCGCCAGCAGCCAAGAAGTGAGGACCAACACCATATATTTT
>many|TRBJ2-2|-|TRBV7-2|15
CASSPTGLWTGELFF
TGTGCCAGCAGTCCTACAGGGTTGTGGACCGGGGAGCTGTTTTTT
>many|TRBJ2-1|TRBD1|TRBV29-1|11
CSVRTGDAQFF
TGCAGCGTTCGGACAGGTGATGCCCAGTTCTTC
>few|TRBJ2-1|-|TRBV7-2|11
CASRAYNEQFF
TGTGCCAGCAGAGCCTACAATGAGCAGTTCTTC
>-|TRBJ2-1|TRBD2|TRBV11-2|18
CASSLDLAGGNLYNEQFF
TGTGCCAGCAGCTTAGATCTGGCGGGGGGCAACCTATACAATGAGCAGTTCTTC
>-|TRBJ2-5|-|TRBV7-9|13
CATSPKGPETQYF
TGTGCCACCAGCCCTAAGGGTCCAGAGACCCAGTACTTC
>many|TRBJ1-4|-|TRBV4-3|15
CASSPEDRSNEKLFF
TGCGCCAGCAGCCCCGAGGACAGAAGCAATGAAAAACTGTTTTTT
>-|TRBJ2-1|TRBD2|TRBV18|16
CASSPAGGLTYNEQFF
TGTGCCAGCTCACCAGCGGGGGGCCTTACCTACAATGAGCAGTTCTTC
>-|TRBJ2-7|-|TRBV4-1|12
CASSQQAGEQYF
TGCGCCAGCAGCCAACAGGCCGGAGAGCAGTACTTC
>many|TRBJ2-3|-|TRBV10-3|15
CAIKGGTAFADTQYF
TGTGCCATAAAAGGGGGGACGGCTTTCGCAGATACGCAGTATTTT
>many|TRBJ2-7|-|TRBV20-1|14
CSARKRSLLYEQYF
TGCAGTGCTAGGAAGAGGTCTCTACTCTACGAGCAGTACTTC
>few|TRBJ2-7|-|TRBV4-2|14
CASSPYGQTYEQYF
TGTGCCAGCAGCCCATACGGACAGACCTACGAGCAGTACTTC
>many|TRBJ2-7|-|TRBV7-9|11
CASSEGVGQYF
TGTGCCAGCAGCGAGGGGGTTGGGCAGTACTTC
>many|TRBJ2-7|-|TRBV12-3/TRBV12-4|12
CASSTTVNEQYF
TGTGCCAGCAGTACGACAGTAAACGAGCAGTACTTC
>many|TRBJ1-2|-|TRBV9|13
CASSEAANYGYTF
TGTGCCAGCAGCGAGGCGGCTAACTATGGCTACACCTTC
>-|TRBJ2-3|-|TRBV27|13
CASSLIYTDTQYF
TGTGCCAGCAGCCTCATATATACAGATACGCAGTATTTT
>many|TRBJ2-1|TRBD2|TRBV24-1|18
CATSDAKGLADLRNEQFF
TGTGCCACCAGTGACGCGAAGGGACTAGCGGACCTAAGGAATGAGCAGTTCTTC
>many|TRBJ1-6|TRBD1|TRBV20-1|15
CSARTGGQHNSPLHF
TGCAGTGCTAGAACCGGGGGACAGCATAATTCACCCCTCCACTTT
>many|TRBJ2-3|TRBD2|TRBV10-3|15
CAIRTTASGADTQYF
TGTGCCATCAGAACTACGGCTAGCGGGGCAGATACGCAGTATTTT
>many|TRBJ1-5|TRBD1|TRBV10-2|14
CASSAGQLDMPQHF
TGCGCCAGCAGTGCGGGACAGCTGGATATGCCCCAGCATTTT
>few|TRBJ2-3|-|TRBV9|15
CASSVGHGLVDTQYF
TGTGCCAGCAGCGTAGGGCACGGGTTGGTGGATACGCAGTATTTT
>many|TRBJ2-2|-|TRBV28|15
CASSLKGRRAGELFF
TGTGCCAGCAGTTTGAAGGGTCGCCGAGCCGGGGAGCTGTTTTTT
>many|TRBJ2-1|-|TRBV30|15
CAWNPGTDFYNEQFF
TGTGCCTGGAACCCCGGGACGGATTTCTACAATGAGCAGTTCTTC
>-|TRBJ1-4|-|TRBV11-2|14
CASSPLRGGEKLFF
TGTGCCAGCAGCCCGTTGAGGGGCGGAGAAAAACTGTTTTTT
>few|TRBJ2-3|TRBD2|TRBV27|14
CASSERGVADTQYF
TGTGCCAGCAGTGAGCGGGGGGTAGCAGATACGCAGTATTTT
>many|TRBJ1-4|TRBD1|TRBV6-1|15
CASTEEMAGGEKLFF
TGTGCCAGCACCGAAGAGATGGCAGGGGGTGAAAAACTGTTTTTT
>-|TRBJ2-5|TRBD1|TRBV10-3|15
CAISLRQGPQETQYF
TGTGCCATCAGTCTCAGACAGGGCCCCCAAGAGACCCAGTACTTC